Presented here are 27 T cell receptor beta chains from one specimen sequenced in a study of shared clonotypes between healthy human individuals. TCRdb's copy holds only in-frame clones and misses some; the assay was immunoSEQ multiplex PCR. The repertoire has 2,500,000 or so clones, around 93% of them found once; the top ten carry approximately 0.39%. The sequencing input was naive CD4+ T cells from PBMCs. Subset in this sample: CD45RA+ positively selected. Receptor source: a man in his late teens or twenties in good health. Some clones in this sample may be carry-over from other donors' samples.

Comments on this clone: At the DNA level, this CDR3 is encoded by other sequences in the same sample as well. The rearrangement joins TRBV5-1 to TRBJ2-5; D possibly uses TRBD1 or TRBD2 (6 bases each). CDR3 length: 14 residues. Germline V gives CDR1 SGHRS, CDR2 YFSETQ. Trimming took off 2 bases at V and 3 bases at J, with 11 bases between the two ends. The DNA for the CDR3 is TGCGCCAGCAGCTTCGAGGGGGGAAAAGAGACCCAGTACTTC. It yields the protein CASSFEGGKETQYF.

The chain joins TRBV29-1 to TRBJ2-1; D is perhaps TRBD2 (6 bases). CDR3 length: 15 amino acids. Trimming left V 4 bases short and J 7 bases short, with 20 bases between. Germline lookup yields CDR1 SQVTM and CDR2 ANQGSEA. The CDR3, as DNA: TGCAGCGTTGGCCCCGGGGGTAGCGCGCAAAATGAGCAGTTCTTC. Protein sequence: CSVGPGGSAQNEQFF.

The chain employs TRBV28 and TRBJ2-2, with 10 positions matching TRBD2. Germline-derived CDR1 and CDR2 are MDHEN and SYDVKM. The CDR3 contains 19 residues. The V gene end was trimmed by 5 bases and the J gene end by 6 bases; junction bases not matched to a gene: 18. CDR3 nucleotide sequence: TGTGCCAGCAGTCGTTCTAGCGGGGGACCCAGTGGAGTGGCCGGGGAGCTGTTTTTT. Translated, it gives CASSRSSGGPSGVAGELFF. Full variable domain (remainder filled in from reference TRBV28 and TRBJ2-2): DVKVTQSSRYLVKRTGEKVFLECVQDMDHENMFWYRQDPGLGLRLIYFSYDVKMKEKGDIPEGYSVSREKKERFSLILESASTNQTSMYLCASSRSSGGPSGVAGELFFGEGSRLTVL.

Concerning this clone itself: Other DNA sequences of this sample code for an identical CDR3. The rearrangement joins TRBV14 to TRBJ2-3; D is undetermined. This CDR3 contains 12 residues. V lost 4 bases and J lost 6, with 8 bases in between. Germline assignment: CDR1 SGHDN and CDR2 FVKESK. CDR3 in amino acids: CASSPSSDTQYF. CDR3 bases: TGTGCCAGCAGCCCCTCGTCCGATACGCAGTATTTT.

In its sample, this clone was seen once. The CDR3 is CASSLPHGSYEQYF. CDR3 nucleotides: TGTGCCAGCAGCTTGCCCCACGGGTCCTACGAGCAGTACTTC. The V gene is TRBV5-5, the J gene TRBJ2-7; D call uncertain. Germline CDR1 is SGHKS and CDR2 is YYEKEE (reference sequence). This CDR3 contains 14 residues. V lost 1 base and J lost 1, with 9 bases in between.

The chain carries TRBV6-1 and TRBJ2-7, with D perhaps matching TRBD1 (6 bases). The germline V gene has CDR1 MNHNS and CDR2 SASEGT. Between the trimmed V and J ends, which lost 0 bases and 3 bases, there was a span of 9 bases. The CDR3 consists of 14 residues. The chain's CDR3 is CASSEAGAFYEQYF. CDR3 nucleotides: TGTGCCAGCAGTGAAGCGGGGGCATTCTACGAGCAGTACTTC.

The count of this clone is one. The J gene is TRBJ2-7, the V gene TRBV2, with 8 bases that match TRBD1. CDR3 length: 14 residues. With 1 base clipped from V and 2 bases from J, the junction kept 1 base outside the gene matches. CDR1 SNHLY and CDR2 FYNNEI come from the germline V gene. CDR3 residues: CASSEEQGAYEQYF. The DNA of the CDR3 is TGTGCCAGCAGTGAAGAACAGGGGGCCTACGAGCAGTACTTC. Full variable domain (outside the CDR3, taken from reference TRBV2 and TRBJ2-7): EPEVTQTPSHQVTQMGQEVILRCVPISNHLYFYWYRQILGQKVEFLVSFYNNEISEKSEIFDDQFSVERPDGSNFTLKIRSTKLEDSAMYFCASSEEQGAYEQYFGPGTRLTVT.

This clone was found once. The chain joins TRBV6-5 to TRBJ2-7; tentatively, D is TRBD2 (6 bases). Trimming left V 4 bases short and J 4 bases short, with 20 bases between. Looked up from germline, CDR1 is MNHEY and CDR2 is SVGAGI. This CDR3 has 16 amino acids. The CDR3 sequence: CASSSPMGGLRYEQYF. CDR3 nucleotides: TGTGCCAGCAGTTCCCCGATGGGGGGTCTGCGGTACGAGCAGTACTTC.

This clone was seen more than once but under ten times. This chain joins TRBV4-1 and TRBJ2-7; 10 bases line up with TRBD2. The germline V gene encodes CDR1 MGHRA and CDR2 YSYEKL. The CDR3 is 16 residues long. V shed 2 bases and J 2 bases; nucleotides not matched to a gene: 6. This CDR3 reads CASSQRTSGDPYEQYF. The CDR3 DNA sequence: TGCGCCAGCAGCCAACGGACTAGCGGAGATCCCTACGAGCAGTACTTC.

J is TRBJ2-2 and V is TRBV15, with TRBD2 identical over 10 bases. This CDR3 comprises 16 residues. V trimming: 1 base; J trimming: 8 bases; junction bases outside the gene matches: 7. Per the germline V gene, CDR1 is LNHNV and CDR2 is YYDKDF (reference sequence). DNA for the CDR3: TGTGCCACCAGCAGAGCAGGCCTAGCGGGAGCTGGGGAGCTGTTTTTT. Translation: CATSRAGLAGAGELFF.

The V and J genes are TRBV20-1 and TRBJ2-3; no firm D call. V lost 4 bases to trimming and J lost 6 bases, with 8 bases between them. CDR1 and CDR2 from the germline V gene are DFQATT and SNEGSKA (reference sequence). This CDR3 has 11 residues. The CDR3 here is CSATRWDTQYF. Here the CDR3 DNA reads TGCAGTGCTACTCGGTGGGATACGCAGTATTTT.

This chain joins TRBV5-1 and TRBJ1-4, with D perhaps TRBD1 (5 bases). Between the trimmed V and J ends, which lost 4 bases and 3 bases, there was a span of 13 bases. The CDR3 loop spans 15 amino acids. Per germline, CDR1 SGHRS and CDR2 YFSETQ. CDR3 nucleotides: TGCGCCAGCAGCGTAGAGGGGCCAGCTAATGAAAAACTGTTTTTT. Encoded protein: CASSVEGPANEKLFF.

The chain is built from TRBV19 and TRBJ2-5; 7 bases align to TRBD1. The length of the CDR3 is 14 residues. Germline loops: CDR1 LNHDA, CDR2 SQIVND (reference sequence). Trimming at V came to 5 bases and at J to 0 bases, leaving 3 bases not matched to a gene. The CDR3 is CASSLGQNQETQYF. The CDR3 coding sequence is TGTGCCAGTAGTCTGGGACAGAACCAAGAGACCCAGTACTTC.

The chain joins TRBV6-6 to TRBJ2-7; D possibly matches TRBD1 or TRBD2 (5 bases each). V lost 0 bases, J lost 3 bases, and 9 bases lay in between. CDR1 and CDR2 from the germline V gene are MNHNY and SVGAGI (reference sequence). The CDR3 length is 14 residues. The CDR3 region is CASSYSGPSYEQYF. The CDR3, as DNA: TGTGCCAGCAGTTACTCGGGACCCAGCTACGAGCAGTACTTC.

The chain combines TRBV28 with TRBJ2-1; 11 bases align to TRBD2. Germline V lookup: CDR1 MDHEN, CDR2 SYDVKM. Unmatched junction bases numbered 11, after V lost 10 bases and J lost 9 bases. This CDR3 has 14 amino acids. CDR3 coding DNA: TGTGCCACCCGTTCATCCACTAGCGGGAGTGAGCAGTTCTTC. It specifies CATRSSTSGSEQFF.

This chain connects TRBV6-5 to TRBJ1-1, with D possibly matching TRBD1 (6 bases). Germline V CDR1 and CDR2: MNHEY, SVGAGI. V lost 0 bases to trimming and J lost 0 bases, with 11 bases between them. The length of the CDR3 is 16 residues. CDR3 DNA: TGTGCCAGCAGTTACTCCGGGGGGCGTATGAACACTGAAGCTTTCTTT. Translated, it gives CASSYSGGRMNTEAFF.

This clone was seen a few times. As DNA, the CDR3 is TGTGCCAGCAGTTCCGGAAGGAACACTGAAGCTTTCTTT. It yields the protein CASSSGRNTEAFF. V and J are TRBV6-5 and TRBJ1-1; D is uncertain. Germline CDR1 MNHEY, CDR2 SVGAGI. V lost 4 bases and J 1 base, leaving 7 bases between the germline ends. The CDR3 has 13 residues.

The CDR3 nucleotides read TGCGCCAGCAGCCGGCGGACAGAAAACTATGGCTACACCTTC. Translating it yields CASSRRTENYGYTF. The chain combines TRBV5-1 with TRBJ1-2; D is perhaps TRBD1 (6 bases). Deletions cut 4 bases from V and 2 bases from J, with 12 bases between. Germline V gene data show CDR1 as SGHRS and CDR2 as YFSETQ. The length of the CDR3 is 14 residues.

Of note for this clone: A read error may produce the germline difference seen at one junction end. CDR3 loop: CASSSQGSQPQHF. The DNA of the CDR3 is TGTGCCAGCAGCTCCCAGGGGAGCCAGCCCCAGCATTTT. The V and J genes are TRBV5-3 and TRBJ1-5, with a tentative D call TRBD1 (6 bases). TRBV5-3 is an open reading frame, and its role is uncertain. This CDR3 spans 13 amino acids.

This chain uses TRBV28 with TRBJ1-2; D is perhaps TRBD1 (6 bases). V lost 1 base and J lost 8, with 26 bases in between. The CDR3 contains 18 residues. Germline V gene data show CDR1 as MDHEN and CDR2 as SYDVKM. The CDR3 here is CASSLFSAPGAYGGGYTF. Here the CDR3 DNA reads TGTGCCAGCAGTTTATTTTCTGCCCCAGGGGCCTACGGGGGCGGCTACACCTTC.

CDR3 nucleotide sequence: TGTGCCAGCAGCTTTCTTGGCACCCTTGGGGCGGAGACCCAGTACTTC. As protein: CASSFLGTLGAETQYF. The rearrangement joins TRBV7-9 to TRBJ2-5; D is possibly TRBD1 (5 bases). The CDR3 spans 16 residues. V lost 3 bases, J lost 5 bases, and 19 bases lay in between. Germline-derived CDR1 and CDR2 are SEHNR and FQNEAQ (reference sequence).

Regarding this clone: Other DNA sequences in the sample encode the same CDR3. The rearrangement uses TRBV7-6 and TRBJ1-4; no clear D. CDR1 is SGHVS and CDR2 is FNYEAQ in the germline V gene. V was trimmed by 0 bases and J by 2 bases, leaving 4 bases between them. This CDR3 contains 14 residues. CDR3 nucleotide sequence: TGTGCCAGCAGCTTAGCAGCGACTAATGAAAAACTGTTTTTT. Residues: CASSLAATNEKLFF.

V and J are TRBV7-9 and TRBJ2-2; a possible D gene is TRBD1 (6 bases). This CDR3 comprises 16 residues. Trimming pared 3 bases from V and 7 bases from J, leaving 18 bases between. Germline V CDR1 and CDR2: SEHNR, FQNEAQ (reference sequence). CDR3: CASSFVFRGYGGELFF. The CDR3 nucleotides read TGTGCCAGCAGCTTCGTATTTAGGGGGTATGGCGGGGAGCTGTTTTTT.

The chain carries TRBV15 and TRBJ2-4, with D tentatively TRBD1 (6 bases). Germline V gene data show CDR1 as LNHNV and CDR2 as YYDKDF (reference sequence). Trimming removed 3 bases from V and 0 bases from J, with 24 bases in between. This CDR3 comprises 20 residues. CDR3 loop: CATSSTNRAGNELAKNIQYF. CDR3 nucleotides: TGTGCCACCAGCAGCACTAACAGGGCAGGAAATGAACTAGCCAAAAACATTCAGTACTTC.

The genes are TRBV7-9 and TRBJ2-7; 7 positions agree with TRBD1. The CDR3 is 13 amino acids. The germline gives CDR1 SEHNR, CDR2 FQNEAQ (reference sequence). The ends lost 4 bases at V and 3 bases at J; junction bases unmatched: 3. In nucleotides, the CDR3 is TGTGCCAGCAGCTACACAGGGGTCTACGAGCAGTACTTC. Residues: CASSYTGVYEQYF.

The V gene is TRBV7-3, the J gene TRBJ2-7; D uncertain. V lost 5 bases and J 7 bases, leaving 12 bases between the germline ends. The germline V gene has CDR1 SGHTA and CDR2 FQGTGA. This CDR3 is 12 amino acids long. CDR3 loop: CASSPTQGEQYF. The CDR3 nucleotides read TGTGCCAGCAGCCCTACTCAAGGGGAGCAGTACTTC.

This clone was observed once. The chain is built from TRBV28 and TRBJ1-1; the D is unclear. CDR1 MDHEN and CDR2 SYDVKM come from the germline V gene. This CDR3 comprises 13 residues. V was pared by 3 bases and J by 8 bases, with 13 bases between. Written as DNA, the CDR3 is TGTGCCAGCAGTTTGCCAACGACCAGAGAAGCTTTCTTT. Residues: CASSLPTTREAFF.